These 5 T cell receptor beta chains were all obtained from the same sample, sequenced in a study of cytomegalovirus exposure and HLA in healthy donors. The PCR had 60 Vbeta and 13 Jbeta primers. Libraries were prepared by immunoSEQ multiplex PCR; TCRdb keeps only in-frame clonotypes and omits some of them. The data show 85,000 to 130,000 clones, about 76% seen once. Sequenced sample: PBMCs. These receptors were collected from a woman in her forties or fifties in good health and CMV-seropositive.

The chain combines TRBV7-8 with TRBJ1-2, with D possibly TRBD1 on 5 matching bases. The germline V and J ends were trimmed by 4 bases and 7 bases, with 16 bases remaining between them. Germline V gene sequence: CDR1 SGHVS, CDR2 FQNEAQ. The CDR3 sequence is 14 residues long. CDR3 loop: CASSWDSSLSGYTF. In nucleotides, the CDR3 is TGTGCCAGCAGCTGGGACTCGAGTTTGAGTGGCTACACCTTC.

V is TRBV7-9 and J is TRBJ1-1, with a possible D match to TRBD1 (6 bases). V shed 1 base and J shed 4 bases, with 10 bases lying between them. The germline CDR1 and CDR2 sequences are SEHNR and FQNEAQ (reference sequence). The CDR3 sequence is 14 residues long. The CDR3 DNA reads TGTGCCAGCAGCTTAGACAGGGCTTTCACTGAAGCTTTCTTT. Translating it yields CASSLDRAFTEAFF.

The chain has TRBV7-8 and TRBJ1-1, with TRBD1 as a possible D gene (6 bases). V was trimmed by 2 bases and J by 5 bases, leaving 12 bases between them. The CDR3 is 14 amino acids. From germline, CDR1 is SGHVS and CDR2 FQNEAQ. The CDR3 sequence is CASSLRGWGTEAFF. In nucleotides, the CDR3 is TGTGCCAGCAGCTTAAGGGGGTGGGGGACTGAAGCTTTCTTT.

The chain links TRBV14 to TRBJ1-2, with 12 bases identical to TRBD1. CDR1 is SGHDN and CDR2 is FVKESK in the germline V gene. The CDR3 contains 20 residues. V gave up 0 bases and J gave up 1 base; unmatched junction bases: 12. The CDR3 DNA is TGTGCCAGCAGCCAAGAGCCCCGGGGACAGGGGGCGCCGGTTAACTATGGCTACACCTTC. The encoded protein is CASSQEPRGQGAPVNYGYTF.

This sequence joins TRBV10-3 and TRBJ2-7; D may be TRBD1 (6 bases). Trimming stripped 5 bases from V and 2 bases from J, with 10 bases between. Germline CDR1 and CDR2: ENHRY and SYGVKD. The length of the CDR3 is 13 residues. CDR3 sequence reads: CAISRGQPYEQYF. The CDR3 nucleotides read TGTGCCATCAGTCGCGGACAGCCCTACGAGCAGTACTTC.